This T cell receptor (beta chain) was captured in a study of blood T cell repertoires in COVID-19. For the study at large: The cDNA or gDNA used as material had been derived from T cells, B-cell-depleted T cells, or PBMCs.

Per the authors' pipeline: Amplification with reference gene primers provided the estimates of nucleated cell counts. Generated by immunoSEQ multiplex PCR, the TCRdb table keeps only in-frame clones and is missing some. V, J and clone size are those of that table, while D and trimming were read from the DNA. Of around 65,000 clones listed, over 80% are singletons. This clone was observed a single time. This CDR3 spans 15 amino acids. Germline V lookup: CDR1 SGHRS, CDR2 YFSETQ. V lost 0 bases and J 4 bases, leaving 11 bases between the germline ends. The TCR comes from a man aged 65 to 85 with acute or convalescent COVID-19. The specimen was peripheral blood. The chain combines TRBV5-1 with TRBJ2-1; D possibly corresponds to TRBD1 (5 bases). In DNA form, the CDR3 reads TGCGCCAGCAGCTTGGCAGGGTCGTCATACAATGAGCAGTTCTTC. It codes for CASSLAGSSYNEQFF.